The clone carrying this T cell receptor (beta chain) appeared a single time. As yet, its antigen is unknown. Indicated treatment: treatment-naive control, cytoreductive nephrectomy. Treatment-naive patients without radiation supplied the control tumors at nephrectomy. Control tumors came from several females and about a dozen males, aged roughly 35 to 82. This sample was taken from a study of radiation and T cells in renal cell carcinoma. Study-wide findings and caveats: Sampling covered only roughly 0.91 g of each tumor. In nephrectomy-only tumors, top 100 clonotypes averaged around 40%, versus 54% irradiated.

Sequenced by immunoSEQ multiplex PCR; TCRdb stores in-frame clones only, minus some. This table has 20,000 to 25,000 clones, over 50% appearing once. Germline CDR1 reads SGHTA; CDR2 reads FQGNSA. This CDR3 is 15 amino acids long. V was clipped by 2 bases and J by 6 bases; unmatched bases: 7. This clonotype originated in a human donor with renal cell carcinoma. The sample in question was tumor tissue, obtained from a patient whose treatment was nephrectomy without radiotherapy. The V gene is TRBV7-2, the J gene TRBJ2-3, with 8 bases identical to TRBD2. This CDR3 is CASSLIAGGGDTQYF. The CDR3 coding sequence is TGTGCCAGCAGCTTAATCGCGGGGGGCGGGGATACGCAGTATTTT.